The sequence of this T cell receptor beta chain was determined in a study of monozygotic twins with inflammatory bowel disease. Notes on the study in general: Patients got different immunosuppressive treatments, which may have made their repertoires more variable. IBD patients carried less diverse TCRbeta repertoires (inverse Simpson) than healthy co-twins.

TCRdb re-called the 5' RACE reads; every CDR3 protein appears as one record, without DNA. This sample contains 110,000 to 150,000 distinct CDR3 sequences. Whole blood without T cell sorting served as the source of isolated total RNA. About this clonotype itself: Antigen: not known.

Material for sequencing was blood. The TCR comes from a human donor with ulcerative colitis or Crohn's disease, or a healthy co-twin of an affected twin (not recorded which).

The CDR3 region is CASSIGTGGVYEQYF. The chain couples TRBV19 to TRBJ2-7; TCRdb lists TRBD1, though no DNA is available to test this call. CDR1 is LNHDA, CDR2 SQIVND, per germline (reference sequence). This CDR3 comprises 15 residues.